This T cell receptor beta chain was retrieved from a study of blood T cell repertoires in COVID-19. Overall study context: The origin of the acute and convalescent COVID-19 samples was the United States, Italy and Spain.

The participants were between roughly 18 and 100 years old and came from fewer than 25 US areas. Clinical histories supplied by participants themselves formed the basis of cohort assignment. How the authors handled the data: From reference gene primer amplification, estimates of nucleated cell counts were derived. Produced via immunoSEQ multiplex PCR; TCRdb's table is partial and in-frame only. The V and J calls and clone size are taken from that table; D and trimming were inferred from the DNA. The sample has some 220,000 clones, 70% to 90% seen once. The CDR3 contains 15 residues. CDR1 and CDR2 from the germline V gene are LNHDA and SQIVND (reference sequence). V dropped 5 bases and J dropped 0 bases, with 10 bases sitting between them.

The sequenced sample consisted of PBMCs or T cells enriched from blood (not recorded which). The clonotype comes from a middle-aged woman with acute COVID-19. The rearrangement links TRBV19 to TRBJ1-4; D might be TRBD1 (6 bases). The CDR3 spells CASSEGGATNEKLFF. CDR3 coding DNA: TGTGCCAGTAGTGAGGGGGGGGCAACTAATGAAAAACTGTTTTTT.